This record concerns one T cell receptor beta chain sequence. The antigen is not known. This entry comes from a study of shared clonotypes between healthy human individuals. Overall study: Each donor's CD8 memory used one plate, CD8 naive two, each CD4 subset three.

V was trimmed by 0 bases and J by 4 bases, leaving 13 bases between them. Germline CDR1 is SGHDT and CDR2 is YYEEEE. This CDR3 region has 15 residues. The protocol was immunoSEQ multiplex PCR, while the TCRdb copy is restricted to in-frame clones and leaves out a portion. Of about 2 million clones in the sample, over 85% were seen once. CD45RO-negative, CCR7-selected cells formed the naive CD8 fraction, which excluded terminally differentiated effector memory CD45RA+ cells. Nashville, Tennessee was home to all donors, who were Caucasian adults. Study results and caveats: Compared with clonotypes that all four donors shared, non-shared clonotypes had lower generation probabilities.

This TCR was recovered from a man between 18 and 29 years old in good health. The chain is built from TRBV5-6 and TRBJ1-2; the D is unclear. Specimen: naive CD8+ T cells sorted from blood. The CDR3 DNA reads TGTGCCAGCAGCTTGGTAGTATTAGAATCCTATGGCTACACCTTC. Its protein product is CASSLVVLESYGYTF.